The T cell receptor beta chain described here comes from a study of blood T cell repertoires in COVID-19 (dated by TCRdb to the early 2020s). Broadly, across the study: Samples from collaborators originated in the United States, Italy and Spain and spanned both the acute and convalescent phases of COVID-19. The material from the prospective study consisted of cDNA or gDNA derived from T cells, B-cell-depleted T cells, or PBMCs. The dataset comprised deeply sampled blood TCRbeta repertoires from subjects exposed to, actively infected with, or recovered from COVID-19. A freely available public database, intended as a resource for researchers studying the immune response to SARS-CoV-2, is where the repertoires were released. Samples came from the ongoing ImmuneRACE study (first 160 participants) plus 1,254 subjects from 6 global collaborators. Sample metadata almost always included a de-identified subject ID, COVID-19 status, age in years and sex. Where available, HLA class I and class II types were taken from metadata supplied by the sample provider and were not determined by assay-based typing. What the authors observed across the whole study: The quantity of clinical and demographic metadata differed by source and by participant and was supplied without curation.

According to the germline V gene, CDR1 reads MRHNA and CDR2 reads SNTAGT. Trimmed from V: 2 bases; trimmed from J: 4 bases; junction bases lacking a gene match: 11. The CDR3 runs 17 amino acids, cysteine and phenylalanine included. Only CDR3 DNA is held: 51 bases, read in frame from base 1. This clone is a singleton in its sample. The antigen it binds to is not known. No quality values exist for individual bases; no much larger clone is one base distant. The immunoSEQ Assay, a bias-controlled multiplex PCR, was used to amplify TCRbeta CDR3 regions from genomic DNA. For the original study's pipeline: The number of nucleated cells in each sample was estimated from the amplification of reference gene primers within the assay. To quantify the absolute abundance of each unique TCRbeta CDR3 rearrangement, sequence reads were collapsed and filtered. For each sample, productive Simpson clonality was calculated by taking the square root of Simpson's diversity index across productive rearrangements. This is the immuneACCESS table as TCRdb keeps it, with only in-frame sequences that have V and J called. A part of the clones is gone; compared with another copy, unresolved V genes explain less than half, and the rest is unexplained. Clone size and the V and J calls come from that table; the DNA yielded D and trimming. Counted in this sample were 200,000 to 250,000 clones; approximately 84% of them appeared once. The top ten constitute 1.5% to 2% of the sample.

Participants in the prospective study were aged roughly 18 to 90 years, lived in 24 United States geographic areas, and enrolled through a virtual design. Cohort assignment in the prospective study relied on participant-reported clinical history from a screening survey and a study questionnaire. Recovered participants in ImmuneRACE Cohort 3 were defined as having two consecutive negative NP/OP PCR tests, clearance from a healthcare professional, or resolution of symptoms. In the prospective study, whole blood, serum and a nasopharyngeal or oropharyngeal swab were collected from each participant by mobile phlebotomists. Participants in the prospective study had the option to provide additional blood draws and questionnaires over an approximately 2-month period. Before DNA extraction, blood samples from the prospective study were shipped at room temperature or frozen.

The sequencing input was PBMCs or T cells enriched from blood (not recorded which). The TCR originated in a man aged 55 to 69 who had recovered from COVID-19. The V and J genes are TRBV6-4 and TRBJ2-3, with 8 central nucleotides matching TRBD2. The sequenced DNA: TGTGCCAGCAGTGACGGCTTGTGGCGGGGGGCCCCAGATACGCAGTATTTT. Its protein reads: CASSDGLWRGAPDTQYF.